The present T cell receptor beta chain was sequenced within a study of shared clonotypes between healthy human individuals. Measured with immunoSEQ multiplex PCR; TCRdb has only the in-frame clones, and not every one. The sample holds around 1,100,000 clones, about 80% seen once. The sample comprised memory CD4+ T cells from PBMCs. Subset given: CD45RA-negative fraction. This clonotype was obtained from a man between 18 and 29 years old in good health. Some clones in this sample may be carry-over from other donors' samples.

The CDR3 sequence is CAIKSGDTDTQYF. The CDR3 DNA is TGTGCCATCAAAAGCGGGGACACAGATACGCAGTATTTT. The chain has TRBV10-3 and TRBJ2-3; 7 nucleotides align to TRBD2. CDR1 is ENHRY and CDR2 is SYGVKD in the germline V gene. The trim removed 7 bases at V and 2 bases at J, leaving 3 bases unmatched. This CDR3 comprises 13 residues.